This TCR beta chain emerged from a study of Ad26.COV2.S vaccination and SARS-CoV-2 variants. Sample treatment: 19 received Ad26.COV2.S at low or high dose, single or two shots; about 5 received placebo; per-sample allocation not given. Day 63 following the first vaccine or placebo injection was when the samples were taken. Profiled with immunoSEQ multiplex PCR; TCRdb holds only in-frame clones, not every one. The sample consists of over 350,000 clones, about nine tenths of them appearing once. The sample was peripheral blood, taken in a trial of Ad26.COV2.S vaccine versus placebo. This TCR was recovered from a person aged 18-60 years who received the Ad26.COV2.S COVID-19 vaccine or a placebo.

The CDR3 nucleotides are TGTGCCAGCAGCCAAGAAATTGTCAGGGGGCCAGACTCTGGGGCCAACGTCCTGACTTTC. Its translation is CASSQEIVRGPDSGANVLTF. The V gene is TRBV3-1 (or the pseudogene TRBV3-2), the J gene TRBJ2-6; 8 bases are a match to TRBD1. This CDR3 spans 20 amino acids. The V segment lost 0 bases and the J segment 0 bases; nucleotides outside the gene matches: 10. Looked up from germline, CDR1 is LGHDT and CDR2 is YNNKEL (reference sequence).